A selection of T cell receptor beta chains follows, all from one sample in a study of blood T cells in healthy people across ages. A single record per CDR3 protein comes from TCRdb applying MiXCR to the 5' RACE reads. The sample records 780,000 or so distinct CDR3 sequences, approximately 53% being singletons. The sequenced sample was blood. The receptors come from a man aged 35 to 55 in good health. Each CDR3 is given with its conserved first and last residue. Each record gives: J gene, V gene, D gene, clone size, CDR3 DNA, CDR3 protein. D genes are given only for firm matches. Clone size appears in some rows only: once, few, many, or a class for an expanded clone.

>TRBJ2-1|TRBV7-9|NA|few
TGTGCCAGCAGCTTAGAAGGGAGTGAGCAGTTCTTC
CASSLEGSEQFF
>TRBJ2-1|TRBV7-2|TRBD2|NA
TGTGCCAGCAGCCCAGGGACTAGCGGGAGGAGGAGCAATGAGCAGTTCTTC
CASSPGTSGRRSNEQFF
>TRBJ2-5|TRBV20-1|NA|many
TGCAGTGCTAGAATAACAGGGAGGGTGAGGGAGACCCAGTACTTC
CSARITGRVRETQYF
>TRBJ2-7|TRBV7-9|NA|NA
TGTGCCAGCAGCTCCCTCGGTGAGAGCTCCTACGAGCAGTACTTC
CASSSLGESSYEQYF
>TRBJ2-1|TRBV2|TRBD1|NA
TGTGCCAGCGTGGGGCAGGGGGTTAACATAAACTACAATGAGCAGTTCTTC
CASVGQGVNINYNEQFF
>TRBJ2-1|TRBV11-3|TRBD2|NA
TGTGCCAGCAGCATAGGGTCGGCGGGAGACTTTAATACGCAGTTCTTC
CASSIGSAGDFNTQFF
>TRBJ2-5|TRBV12-3/TRBV12-4|NA|NA
TGTGCCAGCAGACTTAGAGGAGAGACCCAGTACTTC
CASRLRGETQYF
>TRBJ2-4|TRBV7-2|TRBD1|NA
TGTGCCAGCAGCTTACAGGGGGCGGAAGGGGGAAACATTCAGTACTTC
CASSLQGAEGGNIQYF
>TRBJ2-3|TRBV10-3|NA|NA
TGTGCCATCAGTGCTTTAGATACGCAGTATTTT
CAISALDTQYF
>TRBJ1-5|TRBV12-3/TRBV12-4|NA|few
TGTGCCAGCAGTTATGGGACGGGAGGCAATCAGCCCCAGCATTTT
CASSYGTGGNQPQHF
>TRBJ2-7|TRBV14|NA|NA
TGTGCCAGCAGCCCCGGTATGGGCTGGGACGAGCAGTACTTC
CASSPGMGWDEQYF
>TRBJ2-1|TRBV6-4|TRBD1|NA
TGTGCCAGCGACCCAGGGGGCAAGAACAATGAGCAGTTCTTC
CASDPGGKNNEQFF
>TRBJ2-7|TRBV10-3|TRBD1|NA
TGTGCCATCAGTGAGGGAATGGGACAGGGCTACGAGCAGTACTTC
CAISEGMGQGYEQYF
>TRBJ1-2|TRBV6-1|NA|few
TGTGCCAGCAGTGGAAGGGGTGACTATGGCTACACCTTC
CASSGRGDYGYTF
>TRBJ2-5|TRBV6-1|TRBD1|few
TGTGCCAGCAGTCTTACCTTCAACACGGGACAGCCCTTTTTAGAGACCCAGTACTTC
CASSLTFNTGQPFLETQYF
>TRBJ2-3|TRBV5-1|TRBD1|NA
TGCGCCAGCAGCTCGAGACAGGGATTCACAGATACGCAGTATTTT
CASSSRQGFTDTQYF
>TRBJ1-5|TRBV28|NA|few
TGTGCCAGCTGGGGGGGTAATCAGCCCCAGCATTTT
CASWGGNQPQHF
>TRBJ2-2|TRBV4-3|TRBD2|NA
TGCGCCAGCAGCCAACGCAGCGGGAGTCGGTTTGGCGGGGAGCTGTTTTTT
CASSQRSGSRFGGELFF
>TRBJ1-2|TRBV15|NA|NA
TGTGCCACCAGCAGAGGGGGGGCGAGGGGTAACCGTCAAGCTGGCTACACCTTC
CATSRGGARGNRQAGYTF
>TRBJ2-7|TRBV5-1|TRBD1|NA
TGCGCCAGCAGCAGGGAGGGACAGGGAGAAAACGAGCAGTACTTC
CASSREGQGENEQYF
>TRBJ1-1|TRBV3-1|NA|NA
TGTGCCAGCCGTTCGGCCACTGAAGCTTTCTTT
CASRSATEAFF
>TRBJ2-1|TRBV4-2|TRBD2|NA
TGTGCCAGCAGCCAAAAAGCGGGAGTAACGGGAAATGAGCAGTTCTTC
CASSQKAGVTGNEQFF
>TRBJ2-3|TRBV6-2/TRBV6-3|NA|NA
TGTGCCAGCAGTTACTCGAACGGAGTTAGTGATACGCAGTATTTT
CASSYSNGVSDTQYF
>TRBJ2-3|TRBV6-2/TRBV6-3|TRBD1|once
TGTGCCTCCGCCCAAGCGCAGGGGGCCGGAGATACGCAGTATTTT
CASAQAQGAGDTQYF
>TRBJ2-7|TRBV4-3|TRBD2|NA
TGCGCCAGCAGCCAAGGGGAGACTAGCGGATCGCCCTACGAGCAGTACTTC
CASSQGETSGSPYEQYF
>TRBJ2-3|TRBV5-1|NA|NA
TGCGCCAGCAGGGCGGAGGTTATCAATGAGCAGTATTTT
CASRAEVINEQYF
>TRBJ2-7|TRBV28|TRBD1|few
TGTGCCAGCAGCCGATCCGGACAGGGGAACTCCTACGAGCAGTACTTC
CASSRSGQGNSYEQYF
>TRBJ2-5|TRBV3-1|NA|few
TGTGCCAGCAGCCAAGGGCTGGAGAGTACCCAGTACTTC
CASSQGLESTQYF
>TRBJ1-2|TRBV15|NA|NA
TGTGCCACCAGCAGAGAATCGGGGTTAGGCGGCTACACCTTC
CATSRESGLGGYTF
>TRBJ2-1|TRBV12-3/TRBV12-4|TRBD2|few
TGTGCCAGCAGGCCCACCGGGACTAGCGGGAAGAATGAGCAGTTCTTC
CASRPTGTSGKNEQFF
>TRBJ2-7|TRBV9|NA|NA
TGTGCCAGCAGCGTAGGGGTAGCCTACGAGCAGTACTTC
CASSVGVAYEQYF
>TRBJ2-1|TRBV5-1|TRBD2|once
TGCGCCAGCAGCTTGGGGACTAGCGGGGGGCATGAGCAGTTCTTC
CASSLGTSGGHEQFF
>TRBJ2-1|TRBV5-1|TRBD2|NA
TGCGCCAGCAGCTTGGGTAGCGGGGTTACAGACGAGCAGTTCTTC
CASSLGSGVTDEQFF
>TRBJ2-3|TRBV7-6|NA|few
TGTGCCAGCAGCTTAGGGGTTGATTCCACAGATACGCAGTATTTT
CASSLGVDSTDTQYF
>TRBJ2-1|TRBV12-3/TRBV12-4|NA|many
TGTGCCAGCAGTTTAGTATACAATGAGCAGTTCTTC
CASSLVYNEQFF